The 10 T cell receptor beta chains in this list originate from one sample, sequenced in a study of cytomegalovirus exposure and HLA in healthy donors. Some clones are missing from TCRdb's copy, which holds only in-frame ones; the method was immunoSEQ multiplex PCR. The table includes 150,000 or so clones, 86% detected once. Sequences were obtained from PBMCs. The receptors stem from a man younger than 35 in good health and CMV-seropositive.

Here the CDR3 reads CASSLIAGKQPQHF. The CDR3 DNA is TGTGCCAGCAGTTTAATCGCAGGGAAACAGCCCCAGCATTTT. This sequence joins TRBV28 and TRBJ1-5; tentative D call: TRBD1 (5 bases). The CDR3 sequence is 14 residues long. Germline V gene data show CDR1 as MDHEN and CDR2 as SYDVKM. V lost 2 bases and J 7 bases, leaving 12 bases between the germline ends.

The chain recombines TRBV28 with TRBJ2-2; D remains ambiguous. Germline CDR1 reads MDHEN; CDR2 reads SYDVKM. The CDR3 length is 17 residues. Trimming removed 3 bases from V and 3 bases from J, with 17 bases in between. CDR3 in amino acids: CASSFPKEAAYTGELFF. Here the CDR3 DNA reads TGTGCCAGCAGTTTCCCCAAAGAGGCAGCTTACACCGGGGAGCTGTTTTTT. The variable domain in full, completed from reference TRBV28 and TRBJ2-2, reads DVKVTQSSRYLVKRTGEKVFLECVQDMDHENMFWYRQDPGLGLRLIYFSYDVKMKEKGDIPEGYSVSREKKERFSLILESASTNQTSMYLCASSFPKEAAYTGELFFGEGSRLTVL.

The chain joins TRBV2 to TRBJ2-7; D is undetermined. The V end was cut by 6 bases, the J end by 8 bases, with 11 bases between. Per germline, CDR1 SNHLY and CDR2 FYNNEI. This CDR3 is 11 amino acids long. CDR3 sequence reads: CASSLTLQQYF. Written as DNA, the CDR3 is TGTGCCAGCAGCCTCACTCTCCAGCAGTACTTC.

The chain uses TRBV11-1 and TRBJ1-2; D unresolved. There are 14 residues in the CDR3. Looked up from germline, CDR1 is SGHAT and CDR2 is FQDESV (reference sequence). The V and J ends lost 2 bases and 2 bases respectively, with 9 bases between them. The CDR3 nucleotides read TGTGCCAGCAGCTTATTGGGCAGGAACTATGGCTACACCTTC. Protein sequence: CASSLLGRNYGYTF.

The J gene is TRBJ2-1, the V gene TRBV4-2; 11 bases line up with TRBD2. Trimming removed 7 bases from V and 7 bases from J; junction bases left unmatched: 9. Germline lookup yields CDR1 LGHNA and CDR2 YNFKEQ. CDR3 length: 15 amino acids. This CDR3 is CASTRGASGRNEQFF. The CDR3 DNA is TGTGCCAGCACCCGGGGGGCTAGCGGGAGGAATGAGCAGTTCTTC.

The CDR3 DNA reads as TGTGCCAGCAGCGCCCCGGGACACCCGACGGGGGAGCTGTTTTTT. Translating gives CASSAPGHPTGELFF. This sequence joins TRBV9 and TRBJ2-2, with TRBD1 as a possible D gene (6 bases). The CDR3 totals 15 residues. V was cut by 3 bases and J by 8 bases, with 17 bases left in between. Per the germline V gene, CDR1 is SGDLS and CDR2 is YYNGEE.

The rearrangement joins TRBV11-2 to TRBJ2-6; D uncertain. The germline V and J ends were trimmed by 2 bases and 0 bases, with 11 bases remaining between them. The V gene's germline CDR1 is SGHAT and CDR2 FQNNGV. The CDR3 consists of 17 residues. The DNA of the CDR3 is TGTGCCAGCAGCTTACTTATCCAGATCTCTGGGGCCAACGTCCTGACTTTC. Residues: CASSLLIQISGANVLTF.

This clone is a singleton in its sample. This chain connects TRBV18 to TRBJ2-7, with D tentatively TRBD2 (7 bases). The CDR3 is 14 amino acids. Germline V CDR1 and CDR2: KGHSH, LQKENI. The V and J ends lost 2 bases and 7 bases respectively, with 15 bases between them. In DNA, the CDR3 is TGTGCCAGCTCACCATGGGAGGGGGAGAGGGAGCAGTACTTC. Translating gives CASSPWEGEREQYF.

V and J are TRBV9 and TRBJ1-2; TRBD1 matches at 7 bases. Germline lookup yields CDR1 SGDLS and CDR2 YYNGEE. There are 15 residues in the CDR3. The V gene end was trimmed by 2 bases and the J gene end by 4 bases; junction bases not matched to a gene: 8. CDR3 coding DNA: TGTGCCAGCAGCGTTCAAGGGGGCGACCCCTATGGCTACACCTTC. It encodes CASSVQGGDPYGYTF.

The genes are TRBV7-3 and TRBJ2-2; 7 bases line up with TRBD1. The trim removed 5 bases at V and 1 base at J, leaving 7 bases unmatched. Germline V gene data show CDR1 as SGHTA and CDR2 as FQGTGA. The CDR3 contains 16 residues. The CDR3, as DNA: TGTGCCAGCAGCGCGCCCAGACAGGGGAACACCGGGGAGCTGTTTTTT. Protein: CASSAPRQGNTGELFF.